The clone carrying this T cell receptor (beta chain) has more than one count but fewer than ten. These data belong to a study of beta chain features in type 1 diabetes. The authors reverse transcribed all of the isolated RNA, so sequencing captured expressed TCRB transcripts. Assay used: immunoSEQ multiplex PCR; TCRdb lists only in-frame clones, some missing. The sample holds some 410,000 clones, over 9.5% seen once. Trimming removed 6 bases from V and 5 bases from J, with 11 bases in between. The CDR3 runs to 13 residues. Germline values: CDR1 SNHLY, CDR2 FYNNEI. The V gene is TRBV2, the J gene TRBJ1-5; D uncertain. The sequenced sample consisted of naive CD4+ T cells from blood. The clonotype originates from a woman younger than 35 in good health. CDR3 DNA: TGTGCCAGCAGGATCGGGGAGGATCAGCCCCAGCATTTT. It encodes CASRIGEDQPQHF. Filled out from reference TRBV2 and TRBJ1-5, the complete variable domain reads EPEVTQTPSHQVTQMGQEVILRCVPISNHLYFYWYRQILGQKVEFLVSFYNNEISEKSEIFDDQFSVERPDGSNFTLKIRSTKLEDSAMYFCASRIGEDQPQHFGDGTRLSIL.